These T cell receptor beta chains were read from a single sample in a study of CD8 T cells in ankylosing spondylitis. TCRdb passed the 5' RACE reads through MiXCR, listing each CDR3 protein once. The table includes fewer than 650,000 distinct CDR3 sequences, approximately 11% detected once. The specimen was blood, either unsorted or a sorted T cell fraction (not recorded which). The source of these receptors is a male donor with ankylosing spondylitis. The CDR3 runs from the conserved cysteine through the conserved F or W. A D gene is named only where the DNA matches it firmly. Part of the rows lack a size; the others show once, few, many or a class for expanded clones.

d_call	clone_size	v_call	cdr3_aa
-	-	TRBV20-1	CSASPREGIQPQHF
TRBD2	many	TRBV5-1	CASSLDSGRKYF
-	many	TRBV5-1	CASSLLGQETQYF
-	few	TRBV12-3/TRBV12-4	CASSSGPAEAFF
-	few	TRBV27	CASGEATNEKLFF
-	-	TRBV12-3/TRBV12-4	CASSFRSPINYGRTFQPQHF
-	many	TRBV5-1	CASSPNRAIMEQYF
-	few	TRBV4-2	CASSQGLFSYNEQFF
TRBD1	few	TRBV29-1	CSVGGTGITDTQYF
-	-	TRBV20-1	CSTPGRSSYNEQFF
TRBD2	few	TRBV10-3	CAISESLAGGEDTQYF
-	-	TRBV20-1	CSARVTGNTEAFF
TRBD2	few	TRBV6-1	CASTGGLAYEQYF
TRBD1	few	TRBV14	CASSQGTGDEQYF
-	few	TRBV30	CAWSVLGQSDAFF
TRBD2	-	TRBV20-1	CSARPPGLAGNEQFF
-	-	TRBV25-1	CASSDLSSSYNEQFF
-	-	TRBV7-2	CASSLGPGNNEKLFF
-	many	TRBV7-9	CASSLDSMEAFF
-	-	TRBV12-3/TRBV12-4	CASSPRGQLNQPQHF
-	few	TRBV20-1	CSARDGHQDGYTF
TRBD2	-	TRBV20-1	CSARNPLAGVLNEQFF
TRBD1	few	TRBV20-1	CSARDPGQGFQPQHF
TRBD2	few	TRBV12-3/TRBV12-4	CASSGLAGGGETQYF
TRBD2	-	TRBV2	CASSSPLVAGGADTQYF
-	once	TRBV29-1	CSVFLAVPYNEQFF
-	few	TRBV5-6	CASSRRADFPQHF
TRBD1	few	TRBV5-5	CASSLGPGGRTEAFF
TRBD2	few	TRBV2	CASSLPPRGGTSGRLGNIQYF
-	-	TRBV7-9	CASSSDRDQYNEQFF
-	many	TRBV7-2	CASSLVGGTSYNEQFF
TRBD1	-	TRBV7-9	CASSKGTALEQYF
-	-	TRBV2	CASRANRQDLMNTEAFF
-	-	TRBV6-5	CASSFLGGSAGEQFF
-	few	TRBV7-9	CASSRGRGNYGYTF
-	few	TRBV20-1	CSAGFSTDTQYF
-	few	TRBV4-1	CASSQVVRGTEAFF
TRBD2	few	TRBV18	CASSPDTGGPVHEQFF
-	few	TRBV20-1	CSARDLSAGAPYEQYF
TRBD2	-	TRBV12-3/TRBV12-4	CASSLAGGPRPFF
TRBD2	many	TRBV20-1	CSARDGLVTSGIEQFF
-	-	TRBV28	CASSLGGWRIIPLSSYEQYF
-	few	TRBV3-1	CASKRQALYGNTIYF
-	-	TRBV29-1	CSAPAGATEAFF
TRBD2	-	TRBV20-1	CSARDWRTSGNQETQYF
-	few	TRBV29-1	CSVEESPSLVNEQFF
-	many	TRBV20-1	CSARDGRTSYNEQFF
-	many	TRBV20-1	CSLTGLYNEQFF
-	few	TRBV29-1	CSVDDRERPYEQYF
TRBD1	-	TRBV15	CATSSRDRGSGGYTF
-	many	TRBV30	CAWSVLGGYSTQFF
TRBD2	-	TRBV3-1	CASSQVGLAEETQYF
TRBD2	few	TRBV29-1	CSVGSGGRETQYF